These 3 T cell receptor beta chains share one sample of origin, sequenced in a study of molecular identifiers for immune sequencing clone quantification (dated 2018 in TCRdb). Library method: PCR. TCRdb names Illumina HiSeq 4000 as the instrument used. The public reads were run again by TCRdb, first through fastp at Q25 and then through MiXCR, and only productive beta chains were kept. Rows merge per CDR3 protein into single entries with the most common DNA and genes. Across this sample there are over 600,000 distinct CDR3 sequences, with just under 20% seen only once. The ten largest clones capture 0.7% to 1% of the sample. The sample consisted of naive CD8+ T cells from blood, with Jurkat cell RNA spiked in. What this sample's cell subset or site label stands for: FACS-sorted CD8+CD4-CCR7+CD45RA+ naive T cells. The receptors derive from a human donor in good health. Some libraries in this study had Jurkat cell RNA spiked in.

The V and J genes are TRBV7-9 and TRBJ2-7; D gene unclear. Germline V gives CDR1 SEHNR, CDR2 FQNEAQ (reference sequence). The CDR3 sequence is 12 residues long. Between the trimmed V and J ends, which lost 6 bases and 6 bases, there was a span of 12 bases. In nucleotides, the CDR3 is TGTGCCAGCAGGCCCCTTACCCCCGAGCAGTACTTC. Translating gives CASRPLTPEQYF.

This clonotype came up many times. The J gene is TRBJ2-3, the V gene TRBV27; possible D gene TRBD2, 5 bases. The CDR3 spans 15 residues. From germline, CDR1 is MNHEY and CDR2 SMNVEV (reference sequence). Trimming removed 4 bases from V and 2 bases from J, with 13 bases in between. The CDR3 region has the DNA TGTGCCAGCAGTTCCGAGCCAGCGGCCACAGATACGCAGTATTTT. Residues: CASSSEPAATDTQYF.

There are a few counts of this clonotype. The chain links TRBV5-4 to TRBJ2-1; the match to TRBD1 covers 7 bases. The V gene end was trimmed by 0 bases and the J gene end by 9 bases; junction bases not matched to a gene: 6. This CDR3 is built from 14 residues. From germline, CDR1 is SGHNT and CDR2 YYREEE (reference sequence). CDR3 DNA sequence: TGTGCCAGCAGCTTGGGGGACAGACCGGTTGAGCAGTTCTTC. This gives the protein CASSLGDRPVEQFF.